The entry that follows covers one TCR beta chain sequence. What it binds is unknown. The study co-extracted DNA and RNA from about 21-30 mg of unsorted bulk tissue. The patients, who had chronic HBV infection, were treatment-naive (untreated). Over 85% of the cells in every tumor sample were viable tumor cells. A primer in the constant region served to generate TCR beta cDNA from about 470 ng of total RNA. The TCR beta library was amplified through three nested multiplex PCR rounds in a modified ARM-PCR procedure. TRBV1-TRBV30 forward primers paired with a C-beta reverse primer were used in the first two PCR rounds, which ran roughly 9 cycles each. In TCRdb, the multiplex PCR reads were re-called with MiXCR into one record per CDR3 protein. The sample contains about 66,000 distinct CDR3 sequences, roughly 70% of which appear only once. Germline V gene sequence: CDR1 MNHEY, CDR2 SVGEGT. The CDR3 extends over 14 amino acids. The ends were cut back, 7 bases at V and 9 bases at J, with 19 bases in the middle.

The record originates from a study of tumor-infiltrating lymphocytes in primary liver carcinoma. Regarding the study as a whole: There were only about 8-25% of top clones found in all five tumor regions. The study found tumor-adjacent and tumor-blood pairs overlapped less than tumor region pairs.

The specimen was liver tumor tissue from sampling region 4. Subset reported: tumor region T4, right-lateral pole. The rearrangement joins TRBV6-2 or TRBV6-3 to TRBJ2-1; D tentatively reads TRBD1 or TRBD2 (5 bases each). The clonotype originates from a man aged 40-49 years with primary liver carcinoma and hepatitis B virus infection. DNA of the CDR3: TGTGCCAGCACTTGGGGGAAGGGGTCTGTTGAGCAGTTCTTC. Translation gives CASTWGKGSVEQFF.